Sequencing of this T cell receptor beta chain was carried out in a study of T cells in Graves' hyperthyroidism and ophthalmopathy. This clonotype was counted ten times or more. The target antigen is unknown. Every diagnosis used clinical symptoms, serum thyroxine and TRAb, thyroid ultrasound and orbital computed tomography. TCR beta CDR3 region amplification was performed from RNA transcripts. First-round RT-PCR of the TCR CDR3 relied on the HTBI primer set. Each CDR3 protein is one row after TCRdb ran MiXCR on the multiplex PCR reads. This table has about 540,000 distinct CDR3 sequences, 46% appearing once. Per the germline V gene, CDR1 is SGHTA and CDR2 is FQGNSA. Trimming removed 1 base from V and 3 bases from J; junction bases left unmatched: 4. This CDR3 has 15 residues. Study conclusions and caveats: Peripheral blood also featured most of the thyroid clonotypes expanded above 0.001. Separation of ophthalmopathy from stable hyperthyroidism was achieved by a 13 V-J model.

The chain couples TRBV7-2 to TRBJ1-1, with 8 bases aligning to TRBD1. Input material: peripheral blood or thyroid tissue (not recorded which). This clonotype was sampled from a woman younger than 30 with Graves' hyperthyroidism. The CDR3 DNA reads as TGTGCCAGCAGCTTAGGACAGGGGATGGACACTGAAGCTTTCTTT. Protein product: CASSLGQGMDTEAFF.